What follows describes a single T cell receptor (beta chain). The antigen is not known. A read error may be the cause here, since a much bigger clone is one base away. The CDR3 carries no conserved terminal phenylalanine or tryptophan, so it likely arises from a read error. The data were obtained in a study of metastatic and nonmetastatic thyroid tumors. Looking at the study overall: The study looked at repertoires side by side in blood and in tumor or nodule tissue from malignant and benign thyroid patients.

This CDR3 has 14 residues. Germline V gene lookup returns CDR1 LGHDT and CDR2 YNNKEL (reference sequence). Between the trimmed V and J ends, which lost 1 base and 6 bases, there was a span of 12 bases. General observations from the study: TCR beta diversity was reportedly significantly higher in malignant thyroid tumors than benign nodules, in blood and tumor.

Among the patients, none had received any treatment before thyroid surgery. In the authors' workflow: In papillary thyroid cancer, a distant-metastasis classifier was built using CDR3 differences across clinicopathological groups. TCRdb re-clonotyped the PCR reads through MiXCR. V and J calls and clone size were set by TCRdb, not the authors. The repertoire holds under 30,000 clones, with roughly 19% as singletons. Sequenced material: blood. This clonotype originated in a male donor with papillary thyroid cancer or a benign thyroid nodule (not recorded which). Some clones in this sample may be carry-over from other donors' samples. The V gene is TRBV3-1, the J gene TRBJ1-2, with D unresolved. CDR3 sequence: CASSQGGYGNGYTL. The CDR3 DNA is TGTGCCAGCAGCCAAGGGGGTTACGGAAATGGCTACACCCTC.